The present T cell receptor (beta chain) was sequenced within a study of graft-versus-host responses after intestinal transplantation. At the level of the study: Grafts were multivisceral, liver-intestinal, or isolated intestinal. All of the recipients had induction that used anti-thymocyte globulin, then tacrolimus and steroids for about 3 years. Study results and limitations: Recipient marrow showed GvH clones, some seen first in ileum or blood.

The CDR3 is 15 residues long. V shed 5 bases and J shed 2 bases, with 16 bases lying between them. Per the germline V gene, CDR1 is MNHEY and CDR2 is SVGAGI. This table comes from immunoSEQ multiplex PCR, and its TCRdb copy is limited to in-frame clones, with some not included. The sample holds some 80,000 clones, approximately 90% seen once. This clone occurred a few times. Its antigen is currently unknown. The genes are TRBV6-5 and TRBJ2-7; perhaps D is TRBD1 or TRBD2 (7 bases each). The sequenced sample was unstimulated CD8+ T cells sorted from spleen or lymph node cells, obtained before transplant. This TCR derives from a human donor who was the organ donor for an intestinal transplant. As DNA, the CDR3 is TGTGCCAGCAGTACCCCAGGGGGGGGGACCTACGAGCAGTACTTC. Protein sequence: CASSTPGGGTYEQYF.